This T cell receptor beta chain was sequenced during a study of shared clonotypes between healthy human individuals. This clone was detected once. The data were produced by immunoSEQ multiplex PCR, yet TCRdb's version contains in-frame clones alone and is incomplete. The sample consists of about 2.4 million clones, 80% to 95% of them appearing once. The CDR3 is 15 amino acids. The V gene's germline CDR1 is SGDLS and CDR2 YYNGEE. The J segment lost 1 base and the V segment lost 4 bases, leaving 6 bases of the junction unmatched. The source material was naive CD4+ T cells from PBMCs. Subset: CD45RA+ positively selected. The V gene is TRBV9, the J gene TRBJ2-5; 8 bases map to TRBD2. The sequence came from a man between 18 and 35 years old in good health. Some clones in this sample may be carry-over from other donors' samples. The CDR3 here is CASSTIAGIQETQYF. CDR3 bases: TGTGCCAGCAGCACCATAGCGGGGATCCAAGAGACCCAGTACTTC.